Listed below are T cell receptor beta chains from one sample, sequenced in a study of T cell changes during pregnancy in multiple sclerosis. Method: immunoSEQ multiplex PCR; TCRdb's copy keeps in-frame clones and lacks some. The data hold around 40,000 clones, with roughly nine tenths observed a single time. Sample: CD4+ T cells from peripheral blood mononuclear cells, taken in the third trimester of pregnancy. These receptors originate from a female donor in good health, enrolled as a control in a pregnancy study. CDR3s include the opening cysteine and the closing phenylalanine or tryptophan. Each record gives: J gene, V gene, clone size, D gene, CDR3 protein, CDR3 DNA. A D gene is named only where the DNA matches it firmly. A clone size is listed for some rows: how often the clone was seen (once, few, many), or a class if it is expanded.

TRBJ2-7	TRBV5-4	-	TRBD1	CASSLKGGAYEQYF	TGTGCCAGCAGCTTAAAAGGGGGCGCCTACGAGCAGTACTTC
TRBJ1-1	TRBV6-6	-	-	CASSPARDTEAFF	TGTGCCAGCAGCCCCGCCCGGGACACTGAAGCTTTCTTT
TRBJ1-2	TRBV18	-	-	CASSPPGQEFRGDYTF	TGTGCCAGCTCACCGCCCGGCCAAGAGTTCAGAGGAGACTACACCTTC
TRBJ1-5	TRBV18	-	-	CASSPSQGPGSNQPQHF	TGTGCCAGCTCACCATCACAGGGCCCGGGTAGCAATCAGCCCCAGCATTTT
TRBJ2-7	TRBV7-8	-	TRBD1	CASSLLAGGRYEQYF	TGTGCCAGCAGCTTACTAGCAGGGGGTCGCTACGAGCAGTACTTC
TRBJ1-2	TRBV5-1	-	-	CASRDRGGSDGYTF	TGCGCCAGCAGGGATCGAGGGGGTTCCGATGGCTACACCTTC
TRBJ2-5	TRBV2	-	-	CASMNRREETQYF	TGTGCCAGCATGAATAGGCGGGAAGAGACCCAGTACTTC
TRBJ1-2	TRBV2	-	TRBD1	CASRGDRTGYGYTF	TGTGCCAGCAGGGGGGACAGAACGGGGTATGGCTACACCTTC
TRBJ1-3	TRBV13	-	-	CASSLGGQGNRHSGNTIYF	TGTGCCAGCAGCTTAGGGGGTCAGGGGAACAGGCACTCTGGAAACACCATATATTTT
TRBJ1-2	TRBV30	-	TRBD1	CAWSGDRGGSGYTF	TGTGCCTGGAGTGGGGACAGGGGCGGATCAGGCTACACCTTC
TRBJ2-3	TRBV29-1	-	-	CSVVLASFTDTQYF	TGCAGCGTTGTCCTAGCGAGTTTCACAGATACGCAGTATTTT
TRBJ2-3	TRBV6-5	-	-	CASSRGFTDTQYF	TGTGCCAGCAGTAGGGGTTTCACAGATACGCAGTATTTT
TRBJ1-2	TRBV10-3	-	TRBD1	CAISEIGGGEYGYTF	TGTGCCATCAGTGAGATAGGAGGGGGCGAATATGGCTACACCTTC
TRBJ1-6	TRBV5-1	-	-	CASSFGADNSPLHF	TGCGCCAGCAGCTTTGGGGCAGACAATTCACCCCTCCACTTT
TRBJ2-7	TRBV7-8	-	-	CASSLGSRGSLEQYF	TGTGCCAGCAGCTTAGGTTCCAGGGGTTCTCTCGAGCAGTACTTC
TRBJ2-7	TRBV4-1	-	TRBD1	CASSLDRQKQYF	TGCGCCAGCAGCCTGGACAGGCAAAAGCAGTACTTC
TRBJ2-5	TRBV7-8	-	-	CASSSPSGIRRGETQYF	TGTGCCAGCAGCTCTCCAAGCGGGATCCGAAGGGGGGAGACCCAGTACTTC
TRBJ2-1	TRBV30	-	TRBD1	CAWSVGRQGSSYNEQFF	TGTGCCTGGAGTGTTGGGCGACAGGGGAGCTCCTACAATGAGCAGTTCTTC
TRBJ2-2	TRBV18	-	TRBD1	CASSSRQGQTGELFF	TGTGCCAGCTCATCCCGACAGGGCCAGACCGGGGAGCTGTTTTTT
TRBJ1-2	TRBV6-5	-	TRBD1	CASSSGPRGTEYGYTF	TGTGCCAGCAGTTCGGGACCTAGGGGGACAGAGTATGGCTACACCTTC
TRBJ1-2	TRBV6-5	once	-	CASNYGGANYGYTF	TGTGCCAGCAATTACGGGGGGGCTAACTATGGCTACACCTTC
TRBJ1-5	TRBV30	few	-	CAWSGGLSNQPQHF	TGTGCCTGGAGTGGAGGGCTTAGCAATCAGCCCCAGCATTTT
TRBJ2-2	TRBV6-4	-	-	CASSAQGSVGELFF	TGTGCCAGCAGTGCACAGGGTTCGGTCGGGGAGCTGTTTTTT
TRBJ2-2	TRBV2	-	TRBD1	CASSEGGQGELFF	TGTGCCAGCAGTGAAGGGGGACAGGGGGAGCTGTTTTTT
TRBJ2-7	TRBV6-5	-	-	CASSATGWYEQYF	TGTGCCAGCAGTGCCACAGGGTGGTACGAGCAGTACTTC
TRBJ2-7	TRBV11-3	-	TRBD2	CASLAGGRYYEQYF	TGTGCCAGCCTAGCGGGGGGGCGATATTACGAGCAGTACTTC
TRBJ1-1	TRBV25-1	-	-	CASSRNLNTEAFF	TGTGCCAGCAGTCGTAACTTAAACACTGAAGCTTTCTTT
TRBJ1-6	TRBV7-9	-	-	CASSLTSGSPLHF	TGTGCCAGCAGCTTGACTAGCGGTTCACCCCTCCACTTT
TRBJ2-7	TRBV6-6	-	TRBD2	CASSADLAGGLKQYF	TGTGCCAGCAGTGCCGACCTAGCGGGAGGGCTGAAGCAGTACTTC
TRBJ2-1	TRBV6-1	-	-	CASQKQGPDNEQFF	TGTGCCAGCCAGAAACAGGGCCCGGACAATGAGCAGTTCTTC
TRBJ2-5	TRBV9	-	TRBD1	CASSTRQGVQETQYF	TGTGCCAGCAGCACGAGACAGGGCGTTCAAGAGACCCAGTACTTC
TRBJ1-5	TRBV7-9	-	-	CASSWSRTAHNQPQHF	TGTGCCAGCAGCTGGTCCCGGACAGCACACAATCAGCCCCAGCATTTT
TRBJ2-3	TRBV7-3	-	TRBD2	CASSSAGLAPDTQYF	TGTGCCAGCAGCTCCGCGGGACTAGCGCCAGATACGCAGTATTTT
TRBJ1-2	TRBV5-1	-	-	CASSLGSEIGYTF	TGCGCCAGCAGCTTGGGGTCGGAGATCGGCTACACCTTC
TRBJ2-3	TRBV2	-	TRBD2	CASSDLLAGGSTDTQYF	TGTGCCAGCAGTGACTTATTAGCGGGGGGTAGCACAGATACGCAGTATTTT
TRBJ1-5	TRBV6-5	-	TRBD1	CASSPRDRVNQPQHF	TGTGCCAGCAGCCCCCGGGACAGAGTCAATCAGCCCCAGCATTTT
TRBJ1-2	TRBV7-2	-	TRBD1	CASSLDRGQYGYTF	TGTGCCAGCAGCTTAGACAGGGGGCAATATGGCTACACCTTC
TRBJ2-7	TRBV28	-	-	CASSRDLEAEQYF	TGTGCCAGCAGCCGTGACCTAGAAGCCGAGCAGTACTTC
TRBJ2-1	TRBV5-5	few	TRBD2	CASSLSPSGRNEQFF	TGTGCCAGCAGCTTGTCGCCTAGCGGGAGAAATGAGCAGTTCTTC
TRBJ1-2	TRBV5-1	-	TRBD1	CASSSGQGKAYGYTF	TGCGCCAGCAGCTCAGGACAGGGTAAGGCCTATGGCTACACCTTC
TRBJ2-7	TRBV27	-	TRBD2	CASSSLGFGTSDYEQYF	TGTGCCAGCAGTTCCTTGGGGTTTGGGACTAGCGACTACGAGCAGTACTTC
TRBJ2-1	TRBV28	once	-	CASSYTHFGQSLRFF	TGTGCCAGCAGTTACACACACTTCGGACAGAGTCTACGGTTCTTC
TRBJ2-4	TRBV14	-	-	CASSHLSPAKNIQYF	TGTGCCAGCAGCCATCTCTCCCCGGCCAAAAACATTCAGTACTTC
TRBJ1-6	TRBV2	-	-	CASSDGQGPHF	TGTGCCAGCAGTGATGGTCAGGGCCCCCACTTT
TRBJ2-1	TRBV4-3	-	-	CASSQDWSEEQFF	TGCGCCAGCAGCCAAGATTGGAGCGAGGAGCAGTTCTTC
TRBJ2-7	TRBV27	-	TRBD1	CASRTGQGRDEQYF	TGTGCCAGCAGGACTGGACAGGGGAGGGACGAGCAGTACTTC
TRBJ2-7	TRBV6-1	-	-	CASSEAAPVGTPYEQYF	TGTGCCAGCAGTGAAGCAGCCCCAGTCGGGACACCCTACGAGCAGTACTTC
TRBJ2-5	TRBV30	-	-	CAWSPLLRETQYF	TGTGCCTGGAGCCCCTTACTGCGGGAGACCCAGTACTTC
TRBJ2-3	TRBV15	-	-	CATSQSRQDGTQYF	TGTGCCACCAGCCAATCAAGACAGGACGGTACGCAGTATTTT
TRBJ2-5	TRBV5-1	-	-	CASSNPGREETQYF	TGCGCCAGCAGCAACCCAGGTAGAGAAGAGACCCAGTACTTC